One T cell receptor (beta chain) is described in this entry. Its antigen is currently unknown. This record comes from a study of T cell responses to AZD1222 COVID-19 vaccine. Notes on the study in general: Baseline serology detected seropositivity in only 5 to 7 AZD1222 recipients. There were vaccine-associated CD4 TCRs across spike, dominant at 160-218 and 743-854. Donors in the cohort were predominantly white British and more often female, and clonal diversity was possibly underestimated. Sampled repertoires all dated from after the peak T cell response.

Germline V gene data show CDR1 as MNHEY and CDR2 as SVGEGT. The V end lost 4 bases, the J end lost 4 bases, and 13 bases lay between the germline ends. The CDR3 runs to 14 residues. Clones were read by immunoSEQ multiplex PCR, and TCRdb kept only the in-frame ones, dropping some. The sample lists 70,000 to 90,000 clones; 89% were seen once. The sequence was obtained from an adult in good health. The rearrangement joins TRBV6-2 or TRBV6-3 to TRBJ1-1; maybe TRBD1 (6 bases). The sample consisted of peripheral blood, taken on day 0 of AZD1222 vaccination. CDR3 region: CASSSPGQLTEAFF. CDR3 nucleotide sequence: TGTGCCAGCAGTTCCCCGGGACAACTCACTGAAGCTTTCTTT.